A single sample gave rise to the 11 T cell receptor beta chains below, sequenced in a study of blood T cell repertoires in COVID-19. The assay was immunoSEQ multiplex PCR, and TCRdb's table has in-frame clones only and misses some. Among 100,000 to 140,000 clones listed, approximately 89% were seen once. The source material was peripheral blood. These receptors were collected from a man between 50 and 59 years old with active or convalescent COVID-19.

The chain links TRBV27 to TRBJ1-1; tentative D call: TRBD1 (5 bases). The CDR3 has 14 residues. V dropped 7 bases and J dropped 1 base, with 13 bases sitting between them. Per the germline V gene, CDR1 is MNHEY and CDR2 is SMNVEV (reference sequence). CDR3 DNA sequence: TGTGCCAGCATACCCCCAAGGGGGAACACTGAAGCTTTCTTT. It yields the protein CASIPPRGNTEAFF.

V usage is TRBV19 and J usage is TRBJ2-1; D is perhaps TRBD2 (5 bases). The germline gives CDR1 LNHDA, CDR2 SQIVND (reference sequence). Deletions cut 3 bases from V and 10 bases from J, with 10 bases between. This CDR3 has 12 residues. CDR3 protein: CASSIGWEEQFF. In nucleotides, the CDR3 is TGTGCCAGTAGTATCGGCTGGGAGGAGCAGTTCTTC.

This chain connects TRBV5-1 to TRBJ2-5, with 8 bases that match TRBD2. Germline V gene data show CDR1 as SGHRS and CDR2 as YFSETQ. Trimming removed 0 bases from V and 1 base from J; junction bases left unmatched: 5. This CDR3 has 16 amino acids. The CDR3 region has the DNA TGCGCCAGCAGCTTGGGGGCCGGGAGGGCCCAAGAGACCCAGTACTTC. Amino acids: CASSLGAGRAQETQYF.

The chain employs TRBV6-2 or TRBV6-3 and TRBJ2-1; D is perhaps TRBD1 (5 bases). Germline loops: CDR1 MNHEY, CDR2 SVGEGT. The V end was cut by 5 bases, the J end by 10 bases, with 18 bases between. The CDR3 is made up of 14 amino acids. CDR3 protein: CASSRNLGAGEQFF. CDR3 nucleotides: TGTGCCAGCAGTCGAAATCTAGGGGCTGGGGAGCAGTTCTTC.

The chain recombines TRBV14 with TRBJ2-1, with 9 nucleotides matching TRBD2. This CDR3 is built from 15 residues. V dropped 1 base and J dropped 8; count of bases not matched to a gene: 6. Germline V gene sequence: CDR1 SGHDN, CDR2 FVKESK. The CDR3 reads CASSQGVAGVHEQFF. In nucleotides, the CDR3 is TGTGCCAGCAGCCAAGGAGTAGCGGGAGTGCATGAGCAGTTCTTC.

V gene TRBV13 combines with J gene TRBJ2-3; 7 nucleotides align to TRBD1. CDR3 length: 15 amino acids. Germline loops: CDR1 PRHDT, CDR2 FYEKMQ (reference sequence). V was clipped by 6 bases and J by 4 bases; unmatched bases: 10. CDR3 nucleotide sequence: TGTGCCAGCAGTTGGGGACAGTTGAGGGCAGATACGCAGTATTTT. Its protein is CASSWGQLRADTQYF.

The chain employs TRBV3-1 (or the pseudogene TRBV3-2) and TRBJ2-2, with unresolved D. Germline-derived CDR1 and CDR2 are LGHDT and YNNKEL (reference sequence). Trimming took 1 base from V and 7 from J, leaving 7 bases between them. CDR3 length equals 13 residues. CDR3 sequence (DNA): TGTGCCAGCAGCCAAGTTGCCGGCGGGGAGCTGTTTTTT. Translated, it gives CASSQVAGGELFF.

The chain joins TRBV7-2 to TRBJ1-2; the D is unclear. From germline, CDR1 is SGHTA and CDR2 FQGNSA. The CDR3 contains 14 residues. Trimming stripped 2 bases from V and 3 bases from J, with 10 bases between. CDR3 in DNA: TGTGCCAGCAGCTTAACGCCGGGAGACTATGGCTACACCTTC. Its translation is CASSLTPGDYGYTF.

The chain combines TRBV4-2 with TRBJ1-5, with unresolved D. This CDR3 spans 15 amino acids. Germline CDR1 and CDR2: LGHNA and YNFKEQ. Trimming shortened V by 0 bases and J by 7 bases, and 13 bases separated the two germline ends. The CDR3 reads CASSQDRRVGQPQHF. The CDR3 nucleotides read TGTGCCAGCAGCCAAGATCGGCGGGTAGGGCAGCCCCAGCATTTT.

CDR3 bases: TGTGCCAGTAGTTCACGGACAGGGGACGAGCAGTACTTC. It codes for CASSSRTGDEQYF. This chain uses TRBV19 with TRBJ2-7; 9 positions agree with TRBD1. The CDR3 loop spans 13 amino acids. J gave up 5 bases and V 5 bases, and 4 bases lay outside the gene matches. Germline V gene lookup returns CDR1 LNHDA and CDR2 SQIVND (reference sequence).

This chain joins TRBV7-9 and TRBJ2-2, with D possibly TRBD1 on 5 matching bases. The ends were cut back, 5 bases at V and 6 bases at J, with 13 bases in the middle. CDR1 and CDR2 from the germline V gene are SEHNR and FQNEAQ (reference sequence). The CDR3 runs 14 residues. The CDR3 DNA reads TGTGCCAGCAGCCGTGCAGGGTCTGCCGGGGAGCTGTTTTTT. Its protein product is CASSRAGSAGELFF.